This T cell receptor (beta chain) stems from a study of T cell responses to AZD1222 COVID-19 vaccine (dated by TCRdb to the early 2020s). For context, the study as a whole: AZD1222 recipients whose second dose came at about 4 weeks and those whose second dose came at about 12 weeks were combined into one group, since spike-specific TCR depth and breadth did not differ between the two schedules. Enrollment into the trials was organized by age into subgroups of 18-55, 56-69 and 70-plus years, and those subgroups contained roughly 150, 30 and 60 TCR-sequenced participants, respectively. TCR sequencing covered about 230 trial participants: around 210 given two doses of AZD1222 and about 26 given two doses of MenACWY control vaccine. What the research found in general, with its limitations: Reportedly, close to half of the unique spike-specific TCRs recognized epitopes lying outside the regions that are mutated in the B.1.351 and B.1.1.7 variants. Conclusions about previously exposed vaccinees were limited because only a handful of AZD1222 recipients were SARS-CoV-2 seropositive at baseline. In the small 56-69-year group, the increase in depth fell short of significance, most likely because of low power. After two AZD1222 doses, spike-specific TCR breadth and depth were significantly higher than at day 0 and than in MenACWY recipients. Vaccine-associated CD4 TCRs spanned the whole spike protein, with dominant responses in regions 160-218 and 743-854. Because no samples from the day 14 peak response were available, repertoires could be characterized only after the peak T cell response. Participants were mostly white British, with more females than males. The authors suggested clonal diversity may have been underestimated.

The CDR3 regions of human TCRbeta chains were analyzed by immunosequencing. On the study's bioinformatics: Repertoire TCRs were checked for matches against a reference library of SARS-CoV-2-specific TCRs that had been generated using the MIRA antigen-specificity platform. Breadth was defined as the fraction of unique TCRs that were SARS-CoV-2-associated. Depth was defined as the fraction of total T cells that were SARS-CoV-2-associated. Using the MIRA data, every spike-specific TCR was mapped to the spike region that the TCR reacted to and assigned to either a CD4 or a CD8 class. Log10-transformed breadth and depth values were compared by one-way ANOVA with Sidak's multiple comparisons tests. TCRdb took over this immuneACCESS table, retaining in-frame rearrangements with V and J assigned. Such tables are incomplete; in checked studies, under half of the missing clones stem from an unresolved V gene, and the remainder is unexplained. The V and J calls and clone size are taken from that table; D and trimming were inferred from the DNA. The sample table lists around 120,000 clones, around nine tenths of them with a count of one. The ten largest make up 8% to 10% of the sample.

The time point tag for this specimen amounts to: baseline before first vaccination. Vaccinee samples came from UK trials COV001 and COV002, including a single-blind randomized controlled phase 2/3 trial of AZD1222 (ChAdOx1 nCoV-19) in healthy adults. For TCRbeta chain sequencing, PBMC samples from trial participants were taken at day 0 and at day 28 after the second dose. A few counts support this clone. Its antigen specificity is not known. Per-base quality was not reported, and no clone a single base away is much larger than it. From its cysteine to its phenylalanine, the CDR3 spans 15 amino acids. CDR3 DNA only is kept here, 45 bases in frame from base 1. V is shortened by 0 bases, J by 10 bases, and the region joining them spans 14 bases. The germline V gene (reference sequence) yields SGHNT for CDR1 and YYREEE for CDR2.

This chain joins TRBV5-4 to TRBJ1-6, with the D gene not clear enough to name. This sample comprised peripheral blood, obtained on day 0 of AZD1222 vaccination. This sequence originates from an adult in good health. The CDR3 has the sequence CASSLDGWEGSPLHF. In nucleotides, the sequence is TGTGCCAGCAGCTTGGACGGCTGGGAAGGGTCACCCCTCCACTTT.